A selection of T cell receptor beta chains follows, all from one sample in a study of regulatory T cells in long-lasting Graves disease. One entry per CDR3 protein, called by TCRdb with MiXCR from the multiplex PCR reads. The data hold 500,000 or so distinct CDR3 sequences, with roughly 15% observed a single time. The same data also contributed to another study, on T cells in Graves' hyperthyroidism and ophthalmopathy.

The sample in question was peripheral blood mononuclear cells (PBMCs), obtained at new diagnosis, from a patient treated with antithyroid drugs. Receptors originate from a woman aged 45-65 years with Graves disease. Both conserved end residues are part of each CDR3. D genes are given only for firm matches. Clone size, where shown, is once, few, many, or a class for clones that have expanded.

D: TRBD2; V: TRBV3-1; size: many; J: TRBJ2-1; DNA: TGTGCCAGCAGCCATCGCAGCGGGAGAACGGGAAATGAGCAGTTCTTC; CDR3: CASSHRSGRTGNEQFF
D: -; V: TRBV6-2/TRBV6-3; size: -; J: TRBJ2-5; DNA: TGTGCCAGCAGCTACCTAAGACAGGCCCCGGGGCAAGAGACCCAGTACTTC; CDR3: CASSYLRQAPGQETQYF
D: -; V: TRBV7-9; size: many; J: TRBJ2-3; DNA: TGTGCCAGCAGCTTAAGTGGGGATCGGGCAGATACGCAGTATTTT; CDR3: CASSLSGDRADTQYF
D: TRBD2; V: TRBV28; size: many; J: TRBJ2-3; DNA: TGTGCCAGCAGTACCTGGACTAGCGGGTCTGGAGATACGCAGTATTTT; CDR3: CASSTWTSGSGDTQYF
D: TRBD1; V: TRBV12-3/TRBV12-4; size: many; J: TRBJ2-3; DNA: TGTGCCAGCAGTTTAGAGGGACAGGGGCCGAGAGATACGCAGTATTTT; CDR3: CASSLEGQGPRDTQYF
D: -; V: TRBV3-1; size: many; J: TRBJ2-2; DNA: TGTGCCAGCAGCCAAGATCCCTGGAAGGAGCTAGCGCCAAGCCCCGGGGAGCTGTTTTTT; CDR3: CASSQDPWKELAPSPGELFF
D: -; V: TRBV20-1; size: -; J: TRBJ2-3; DNA: TGCAGTGCTAGAGATGGGCTAGCAGTCTCCACAGATACGCAGTATTTT; CDR3: CSARDGLAVSTDTQYF
D: -; V: TRBV20-1; size: many; J: TRBJ1-5; DNA: TGCAGTGCTATGGGGATTGGCAATCAGCCCCAGCATTTT; CDR3: CSAMGIGNQPQHF
D: -; V: TRBV6-1; size: few; J: TRBJ2-7; DNA: TGTGCCAGCAGTAACCAGGGTTACGAGCAGTACTTC; CDR3: CASSNQGYEQYF
D: -; V: TRBV28; size: many; J: TRBJ2-5; DNA: TGTGCCAGCAGTTTAATCTGGGGCGGCGGAAGAGAGACCCAGTACTTC; CDR3: CASSLIWGGGRETQYF
D: TRBD2; V: TRBV20-1; size: many; J: TRBJ2-7; DNA: TGCAGTGCTCCTGTACTAGCGGGGGACTACGAGCAGTACTTC; CDR3: CSAPVLAGDYEQYF
D: -; V: TRBV5-1; size: -; J: TRBJ2-3; DNA: TGCGCCAGCAGCTTGACAGTACCCCCCACAGATACGCAGTATTTT; CDR3: CASSLTVPPTDTQYF
D: -; V: TRBV29-1; size: few; J: TRBJ2-3; DNA: TGCAGCGTTGAAGGGGATAGCACAGATACGCAGTATTTT; CDR3: CSVEGDSTDTQYF
D: -; V: TRBV20-1; size: many; J: TRBJ1-1; DNA: TGCAGTGCTAGTTCACCGGGGGACACTGAAGCTTTCTTT; CDR3: CSASSPGDTEAFF
D: -; V: TRBV4-1; size: -; J: TRBJ2-7; DNA: TGCGCCAGCAGCCAAGAACCCCCTCTAGACACCTCCTACGAGCAGTACTTC; CDR3: CASSQEPPLDTSYEQYF
D: -; V: TRBV6-2/TRBV6-3; size: many; J: TRBJ2-7; DNA: TGTGCCAGCAGTTACTTTGGGTACGAGCAGTACTTC; CDR3: CASSYFGYEQYF
D: TRBD1; V: TRBV30; size: -; J: TRBJ2-5; DNA: TGTGCCTGGGGGAAACAGGGGGCCCAAGAGACCCAGTACTTC; CDR3: CAWGKQGAQETQYF
D: TRBD1; V: TRBV11-2; size: many; J: TRBJ2-1; DNA: TGTGCCAGCAGCTTAGATTGGAGCAGGGGGTCCTACAATGAGCAGTTCTTC; CDR3: CASSLDWSRGSYNEQFF